Each of the 16 T cell receptor beta chains below was sequenced from the same sample in a study of T cell responses to AZD1222 COVID-19 vaccine. Measured with immunoSEQ multiplex PCR; TCRdb has only the in-frame clones, and not every one. Here the sample spans about 130,000 clones, 90% to 95% being singletons. Specimen: peripheral blood, collected on day 0 of AZD1222 vaccination. These TCRs come from an adult in good health.

The CDR3 is CASSLGGPQHF. The CDR3 coding sequence is TGTGCCAGCAGCTTAGGAGGGCCCCAGCATTTT. The chain couples TRBV7-2 to TRBJ1-5; D ambiguous. The germline V gene encodes CDR1 SGHTA and CDR2 FQGNSA. The CDR3 sequence is 11 residues long. The V end was cut by 1 base, the J end by 9 bases, with 4 bases between.

The rearrangement uses TRBV6-2 or TRBV6-3 and TRBJ1-1; the match to TRBD1 covers 7 bases. V dropped 6 bases and J dropped 5; count of bases not matched to a gene: 12. This CDR3 has 15 residues. From germline, CDR1 is MNHEY and CDR2 SVGEGT. This chain's CDR3 is CASSHRQGRGTEAFF. In DNA form, the CDR3 reads TGTGCCAGCAGCCACAGACAGGGAAGGGGTACTGAAGCTTTCTTT.

A single count supports this clone. The chain recombines TRBV27 with TRBJ2-1; 12 positions match TRBD2. V shed 10 bases and J 7 bases; nucleotides not matched to a gene: 14. CDR1 is MNHEY, CDR2 SMNVEV, per germline (reference sequence). The CDR3 contains 16 residues. The CDR3 DNA sequence: TGTGCCACCCTTGGCTATCGGACTAGCGGGAAGAATGAGCAGTTCTTC. It specifies CATLGYRTSGKNEQFF.

J is TRBJ2-7 and V is TRBV6-5, with TRBD1 identical over 8 bases. With V trimmed by 7 bases and J by 4 bases, 9 bases remained unmatched. Germline CDR1 MNHEY, CDR2 SVGAGI. The CDR3 loop spans 14 amino acids. The CDR3 DNA follows: TGTGCCAGCAACAGCCCGGGGACAGGTTACGAGCAGTACTTC. This translates into CASNSPGTGYEQYF.

The rearrangement joins TRBV5-4 to TRBJ1-5; tentative D call: TRBD1 (5 bases). V was pared by 0 bases and J by 1 base, with 5 bases between. This CDR3 contains 14 residues. The germline CDR1 and CDR2 sequences are SGHNT and YYREEE (reference sequence). The CDR3 region is CASSLAGSNQPQHF. CDR3 coding DNA: TGTGCCAGCAGCTTGGCAGGGAGCAATCAGCCCCAGCATTTT. Supplemented by reference TRBV5-4 and TRBJ1-5, the full variable domain reads ETGVTQSPTHLIKTRGQQVTLRCSSQSGHNTVSWYQQALGQGPQFIFQYYREEENGRGNFPPRFSGLQFPNYSSELNVNALELDDSALYLCASSLAGSNQPQHFGDGTRLSIL.

The chain carries TRBV6-6 and TRBJ1-2; tentative D call: TRBD1 (6 bases). The germline V gene encodes CDR1 MNHNY and CDR2 SVGAGI (reference sequence). This CDR3 contains 13 residues. V lost 2 bases to trimming and J lost 6 bases, with 10 bases between them. CDR3: CASSYEGDNGYTF. The CDR3 DNA reads as TGTGCCAGCAGTTACGAAGGGGACAATGGCTACACCTTC.

The gene calls are TRBV19 and TRBJ1-5; D unresolved. Germline lookup yields CDR1 LNHDA and CDR2 SQIVND (reference sequence). The germline V and J ends were trimmed by 3 bases and 7 bases, with 10 bases remaining between them. The CDR3 spans 13 residues. The CDR3, as DNA: TGTGCCAGTAGTATCACGGCCCCCCAGCCCCAGCATTTT. It yields the protein CASSITAPQPQHF.

The chain combines TRBV19 with TRBJ2-2; possibly TRBD1 for D (5 bases). The germline V gene has CDR1 LNHDA and CDR2 SQIVND (reference sequence). The CDR3 is 14 amino acids. Trimming stripped 8 bases from V and 6 bases from J, with 16 bases between. The CDR3 protein is CASSIWGSSGELFF. CDR3 DNA sequence: TGTGCCAGTTCCATATGGGGCTCCTCCGGGGAGCTGTTTTTT.

The chain is built from TRBV5-4 and TRBJ2-7; the D is unclear. The germline CDR1 and CDR2 sequences are SGHNT and YYREEE (reference sequence). V was cut by 2 bases and J by 5 bases, with 14 bases left in between. The CDR3 has 14 residues. This CDR3 is CASSFLGVAHEQYF. CDR3 in DNA: TGTGCCAGCAGCTTTCTTGGAGTAGCCCACGAGCAGTACTTC.

The chain carries TRBV5-4 and TRBJ2-3; the D gene is possibly TRBD2 (5 bases). CDR3 length: 15 amino acids. V lost 4 bases and J lost 0, with 12 bases in between. CDR1 is SGHNT and CDR2 is YYREEE in the germline V gene (reference sequence). Here the CDR3 DNA reads TGTGCCAGCAGCCCGACGGGCGGGAGCACAGATACGCAGTATTTT. This codes for CASSPTGGSTDTQYF.

This clone has only one observation. The rearrangement uses TRBV11-2 and TRBJ1-1, with D unresolved. CDR1 and CDR2 from the germline V gene are SGHAT and FQNNGV. The germline V and J ends were trimmed by 3 bases and 12 bases, with 11 bases remaining between them. This CDR3 is 11 amino acids long. The CDR3 sequence: CASSFRTGTFF. The CDR3 nucleotides are TGTGCCAGCAGCTTTAGGACGGGAACTTTCTTT.

The J gene is TRBJ1-5, the V gene TRBV6-5; 10 nucleotides line up with TRBD1. CDR1 is MNHEY, CDR2 SVGAGI, per germline. The CDR3 spans 15 residues. The V segment lost 6 bases and the J segment 7 bases; nucleotides outside the gene matches: 9. The CDR3 region has the DNA TGTGCCAGCAGCCGGACAGGGGGATTGGAGCAGCCCCAGCATTTT. It encodes CASSRTGGLEQPQHF.

The chain is built from TRBV24-1 and TRBJ2-7; TRBD1 aligns across 7 bases. The CDR3 is 15 amino acids. Germline V lookup: CDR1 KGHDR, CDR2 SFDVKD. Germline trimming cut 3 bases from V and 3 bases from J; bases unmatched to any gene: 7. The DNA of the CDR3 is TGTGCCACCAGTGATCCCAGCAGGGGGAACTACGAGCAGTACTTC. This encodes CATSDPSRGNYEQYF.

The V call is TRBV5-1, the J call TRBJ1-6; no reliable D call. The CDR3 loop spans 13 amino acids. V lost 0 bases to trimming and J lost 10 bases, with 8 bases between them. Germline assignment: CDR1 SGHRS and CDR2 YFSETQ. The CDR3 DNA follows: TGCGCCAGCAGCTTGGATCTTGGCTCACCCCTCCACTTT. The encoded protein is CASSLDLGSPLHF.

The V and J genes are TRBV9 and TRBJ2-3, with 7 bases matching TRBD1. The germline V gene has CDR1 SGDLS and CDR2 YYNGEE. The CDR3 has 17 amino acids. Trimming removed 0 bases from V and 0 bases from J; junction bases left unmatched: 7. The CDR3 sequence is CASSVEDRIGSTDTQYF. CDR3 sequence (DNA): TGTGCCAGCAGCGTAGAGGACAGGATCGGGAGCACAGATACGCAGTATTTT.

The rearrangement joins TRBV6-5 to TRBJ1-1; the match to TRBD1 covers 8 bases. From germline, CDR1 is MNHEY and CDR2 SVGAGI. This CDR3 contains 14 residues. The J segment lost 5 bases and the V segment lost 2 bases, leaving 4 bases of the junction unmatched. CDR3: CASSYTGGDTEAFF. The DNA of the CDR3 is TGTGCCAGCAGTTACACAGGGGGTGATACTGAAGCTTTCTTT.